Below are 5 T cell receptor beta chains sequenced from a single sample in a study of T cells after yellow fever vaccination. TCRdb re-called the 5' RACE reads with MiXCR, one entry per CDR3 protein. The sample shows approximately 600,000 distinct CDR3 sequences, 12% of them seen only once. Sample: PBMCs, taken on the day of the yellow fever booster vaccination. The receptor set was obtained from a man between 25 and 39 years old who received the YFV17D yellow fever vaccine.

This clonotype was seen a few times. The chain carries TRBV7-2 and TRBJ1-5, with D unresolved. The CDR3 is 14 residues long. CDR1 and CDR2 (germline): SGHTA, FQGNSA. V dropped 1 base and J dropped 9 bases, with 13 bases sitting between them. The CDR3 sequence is CASSLGMETSPQHF. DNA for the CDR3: TGTGCCAGCAGCTTAGGCATGGAGACTTCGCCCCAGCATTTT.

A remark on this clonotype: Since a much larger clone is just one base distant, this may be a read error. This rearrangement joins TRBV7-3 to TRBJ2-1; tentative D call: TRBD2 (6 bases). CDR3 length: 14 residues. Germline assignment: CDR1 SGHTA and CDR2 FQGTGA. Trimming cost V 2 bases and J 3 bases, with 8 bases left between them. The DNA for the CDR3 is TGTGCCAGCAGCTTAGTGGGAGGCTACAATGAGCAGTTCTTC. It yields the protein CASSLVGGYNEQFF.

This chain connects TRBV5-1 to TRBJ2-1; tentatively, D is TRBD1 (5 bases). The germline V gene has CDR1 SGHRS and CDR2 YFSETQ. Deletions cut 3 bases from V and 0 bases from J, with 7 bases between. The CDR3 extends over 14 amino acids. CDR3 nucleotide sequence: TGCGCCAGCAGCTCGGACACCTCCTACAATGAGCAGTTCTTC. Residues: CASSSDTSYNEQFF.

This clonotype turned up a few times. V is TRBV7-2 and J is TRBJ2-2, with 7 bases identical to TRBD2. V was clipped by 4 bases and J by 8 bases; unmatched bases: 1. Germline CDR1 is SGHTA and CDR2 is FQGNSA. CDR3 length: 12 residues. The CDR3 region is CASSWGGGELFF. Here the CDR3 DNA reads TGTGCCAGCAGCTGGGGAGGGGGGGAGCTGTTTTTT.

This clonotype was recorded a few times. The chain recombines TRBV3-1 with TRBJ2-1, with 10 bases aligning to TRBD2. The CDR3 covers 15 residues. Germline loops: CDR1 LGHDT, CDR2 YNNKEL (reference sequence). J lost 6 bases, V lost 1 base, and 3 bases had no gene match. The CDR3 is CASSQVPSGGNEQFF. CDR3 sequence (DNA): TGTGCCAGCAGCCAAGTGCCTAGCGGGGGCAATGAGCAGTTCTTC.